The following is a T cell receptor beta chain sequence with its context. V lost 4 bases and J lost 5, with 16 bases in between. CDR3 length: 14 residues. In germline, CDR1 is SGHRS, CDR2 YFSETQ. Treatment given: some 19 received Ad26.COV2.S at low or high dose, single or two shots; roughly five received placebo; per-sample allocation not given. Day 63 after the first vaccine or placebo injection was the time point for sampling. The data were produced by immunoSEQ multiplex PCR, yet TCRdb's version contains in-frame clones alone and is incomplete. The sample yields some 450,000 clones, about 92% seen once. This sample was included in a study of Ad26.COV2.S vaccination and SARS-CoV-2 variants.

The J gene is TRBJ2-7, the V gene TRBV5-1, with D perhaps TRBD2 (6 bases). The TCR was taken from a person between 18 and 65 years old who received the Ad26.COV2.S COVID-19 vaccine or a placebo. Sequences were derived from peripheral blood, sampled in a trial of Ad26.COV2.S vaccine versus placebo. CDR3 region: CASSHWRVSHEQYF. CDR3 DNA sequence: TGCGCCAGCAGCCATTGGAGGGTAAGCCACGAGCAGTACTTC.